The subject of this entry is one TCR beta chain. The repertoire was sequenced with immunoSEQ multiplex PCR; TCRdb's copy has only in-frame clones and lacks some. The repertoire has about 100,000 clones, more than 45% of them found once; the top ten carry about 14%. The source of the sample is a study of shared clonotypes between healthy human individuals. The CDR3 sequence is 14 residues long. The germline V gene has CDR1 SGHAT and CDR2 FQNNGV. V dropped 5 bases and J dropped 0 bases, with 11 bases sitting between them. This sequence joins TRBV11-2 and TRBJ2-7; no firm D call. The TCR was taken from a woman aged 40 to 49 in good health. Some clones in this sample may be carry-over from other donors' samples. The sequenced material came from PBMCs. The CDR3 bases are TGTGCCAGCAGCCCCAGAAGTCACTCCTACGAGCAGTACTTC. Its protein product is CASSPRSHSYEQYF.